This entry lists 21 T cell receptor beta chains sequenced from one sample in a study of T cells in Graves' hyperthyroidism and ophthalmopathy. Amplification of TCR beta CDR3 regions was performed using RNA transcripts as template. Primed by the HTBI set, a first-round RT-PCR was run on the TCR CDR3. TCRdb re-analysed the multiplex PCR reads in MiXCR, keeping a single row per CDR3 protein. Here the sample spans hundreds of thousands of distinct CDR3 sequences, less than 25% being singletons. The sample consisted of blood. These receptors all stem from a woman between 25 and 40 years old with Graves' ophthalmopathy.

The chain recombines TRBV9 with TRBJ1-1; TRBD1 aligns across 9 bases. V was pared by 0 bases and J by 8 bases, with 2 bases of the junction left unmatched. The CDR3 covers 13 residues. Germline CDR1 is SGDLS and CDR2 is YYNGEE. The CDR3 spells CASSVVGTGEAFF. The CDR3 region has the DNA TGTGCCAGCAGCGTAGTTGGGACAGGGGAAGCTTTCTTT.

This clonotype was seen ten or more times. The J gene is TRBJ2-7, the V gene TRBV6-2 or TRBV6-3; D remains ambiguous. V was pared by 3 bases and J by 3 bases, with 12 bases between. The germline V gene encodes CDR1 MNHEY and CDR2 SVGEGT. The CDR3 is made up of 14 amino acids. CDR3 sequence: CASSYGSGYYEQYF. In DNA, the CDR3 is TGTGCCAGCAGTTATGGGTCAGGATACTACGAGCAGTACTTC.

The chain links TRBV20-1 to TRBJ2-7; TRBD2 agrees at 10 bases. The germline gives CDR1 DFQATT, CDR2 SNEGSKA (reference sequence). The trim removed 0 bases at V and 5 bases at J, leaving 7 bases unmatched. CDR3 length: 15 amino acids. As DNA, the CDR3 is TGCAGTGCTAGAGATAGGCTAGCGGGAGTCAACGAGCAGTACTTC. This gives the protein CSARDRLAGVNEQYF.

This clonotype was detected only a few times. The chain combines TRBV6-1 with TRBJ2-5; 7 positions agree with TRBD1. Germline values: CDR1 MNHNS, CDR2 SASEGT. V was clipped by 8 bases and J by 3 bases; unmatched bases: 9. The CDR3 contains 14 residues. CDR3 sequence reads: CASSKRGTEETQYF. In nucleotides, the CDR3 is TGTGCCAGCTCCAAAAGGGGGACAGAAGAGACCCAGTACTTC.

This clonotype was counted ten times or more. The V call is TRBV6-1, the J call TRBJ1-1; D is ambiguous. This CDR3 is 10 amino acids long. V lost 8 bases to trimming and J lost 7 bases, with 8 bases between them. The V gene's germline CDR1 is MNHNS and CDR2 SASEGT. The CDR3 DNA reads TGTGCCAGCGTCATGGTTGAAGCTTTCTTT. Translated: CASVMVEAFF.

The table lists this clonotype with a few counts. This chain uses TRBV25-1 with TRBJ1-2; possible D gene TRBD1, 6 bases. Trimming stripped 3 bases from V and 5 bases from J, with 13 bases between. CDR1 and CDR2 from the germline V gene are MGHDK and SYGVNS. This CDR3 contains 14 residues. The CDR3 DNA reads as TGTGCCAGCAGTGACTTGGCAGGGGCGTATGGCTACACCTTC. Protein sequence: CASSDLAGAYGYTF.

The table lists this clonotype with many counts. The gene calls are TRBV12-3 or TRBV12-4 and TRBJ1-5; D gene ambiguous. V lost 2 bases, J lost 7 bases, and 12 bases lay in between. The CDR3 covers 14 residues. The CDR3 sequence: CASSLWAGGQPQHF. CDR3 bases: TGTGCCAGCAGTTTATGGGCAGGTGGGCAGCCCCAGCATTTT.

This clonotype has at least ten counts. The V call is TRBV28, the J call TRBJ2-7, with unresolved D. The CDR3 consists of 16 residues. Trimming removed 2 bases at V and 0 bases at J, with 14 bases between. Germline CDR1 is MDHEN and CDR2 is SYDVKM. In DNA form, the CDR3 reads TGTGCCAGCAGTTTAAGAGGATCCCGGCGCTCCTACGAGCAGTACTTC. Protein product: CASSLRGSRRSYEQYF. Full variable domain (missing parts from reference TRBV28 and TRBJ2-7): DVKVTQSSRYLVKRTGEKVFLECVQDMDHENMFWYRQDPGLGLRLIYFSYDVKMKEKGDIPEGYSVSREKKERFSLILESASTNQTSMYLCASSLRGSRRSYEQYFGPGTRLTVT.

CDR3 protein: CASSQGQGGLRAFF. CDR3 DNA: TGTGCCAGCAGTCAAGGACAGGGGGGGTTGAGAGCTTTCTTT. V gene TRBV2 combines with J gene TRBJ1-1; 10 positions match TRBD1. The junction had 10 bases not matched to a gene; V was cut back by 5 bases and J by 10 bases. The germline V gene encodes CDR1 SNHLY and CDR2 FYNNEI. The CDR3 runs to 14 residues.

This clonotype was counted between two and nine times. The chain is built from TRBV28 and TRBJ1-5, with a weak D call TRBD1 (6 bases). CDR3 length: 17 amino acids. The germline V and J ends were trimmed by 5 bases and 0 bases, with 17 bases remaining between them. Germline CDR1 and CDR2: MDHEN and SYDVKM. CDR3 coding DNA: TGTGCCAGCAGTGTCCGCAGGGGCACCAATAGCAATCAGCCCCAGCATTTT. Protein sequence: CASSVRRGTNSNQPQHF.

V and J are TRBV4-3 and TRBJ2-2; D gene uncertain. This CDR3 spans 14 amino acids. Trimming stripped 0 bases from V and 6 bases from J, with 8 bases between. CDR1 is LGHNA, CDR2 YSLEER, per germline. CDR3 amino acids: CASSQDFYPGELFF. CDR3 coding DNA: TGCGCCAGCAGCCAAGATTTTTATCCCGGGGAGCTGTTTTTT.

Many counts were recorded for this clonotype. The chain links TRBV12-3 or TRBV12-4 to TRBJ1-6, with 10 bases fitting TRBD1. The length of the CDR3 is 16 residues. Unmatched junction bases numbered 11, after V lost 6 bases and J lost 9 bases. CDR3 sequence: CASRPPGQGFGSPLHF. CDR3 bases: TGTGCCAGCAGGCCCCCGGGACAGGGGTTCGGTTCACCCCTCCACTTT.

The chain couples TRBV12-3 or TRBV12-4 to TRBJ2-5, with D unresolved. V was trimmed by 3 bases and J by 5 bases, leaving 16 bases between them. The CDR3 totals 15 residues. The CDR3 coding sequence is TGTGCCAGCAGTTTGAGGCAGGCCGGCCTTGAGACCCAGTACTTC. Translating it yields CASSLRQAGLETQYF.

This clonotype came up many times. The gene calls are TRBV6-2 or TRBV6-3 and TRBJ2-5; 8 positions agree with TRBD2. The CDR3 runs 16 residues. Trimming took 7 bases from V and 0 from J; bases not matched to a gene: 10. The V gene's germline CDR1 is MNHEY and CDR2 SVGEGT. Here the CDR3 reads CASTSSWRGDQETQYF. The CDR3 region has the DNA TGTGCCAGCACTTCTTCCTGGCGGGGGGACCAAGAGACCCAGTACTTC.

The V call is TRBV27, the J call TRBJ2-7; 8 bases match TRBD2. CDR3 length: 14 amino acids. V lost 2 bases, J lost 2 bases, and 2 bases stayed unmatched. CDR1 and CDR2 (germline): MNHEY, SMNVEV (reference sequence). CDR3 nucleotide sequence: TGTGCCAGCAGTTTACGGGAGGGCGCCTACGAGCAGTACTTC. Protein sequence: CASSLREGAYEQYF.

J is TRBJ1-1 and V is TRBV5-1; TRBD1 agrees at 8 bases. Germline CDR1 reads SGHRS; CDR2 reads YFSETQ. With 1 base clipped from V and 0 bases from J, the junction kept 5 bases outside the gene matches. The CDR3 runs to 16 residues. The CDR3 protein is CASSLHTTGVNTEAFF. Here the CDR3 DNA reads TGCGCCAGCAGCTTGCACACGACAGGGGTGAACACTGAAGCTTTCTTT. Drawing the rest from reference TRBV5-1 and TRBJ1-1, the complete variable domain is KAGVTQTPRYLIKTRGQQVTLSCSPISGHRSVSWYQQTPGQGLQFLFEYFSETQRNKGNFPGRFSGRQFSNSRSEMNVSTLELGDSALYLCASSLHTTGVNTEAFFGQGTRLTVV.

This clonotype appeared a single time. The CDR3 end shows no conserved phenylalanine or tryptophan, and so a read error is likely. The chain joins TRBV30 to TRBJ1-1, with 7 bases fitting TRBD1. This CDR3 spans 10 amino acids. Germline V CDR1 and CDR2: GTSNPN, SVGIG (reference sequence). The V and J ends lost 7 bases and 5 bases, in that order; junction bases with no gene match: 1. The CDR3 is CASTGTEAFL. DNA of the CDR3: TGTGCCTCGACAGGGACTGAAGCTTTCTTG.

This clonotype was seen ten or more times. J is TRBJ2-2 and V is TRBV6-1; tentatively, D is TRBD2 (7 bases). This CDR3 contains 13 residues. Germline values: CDR1 MNHNS, CDR2 SASEGT. Deletions cut 8 bases from V and 7 bases from J, with 14 bases between. The CDR3 sequence: CASLGGAGGELFF. CDR3 nucleotides: TGTGCCAGCCTTGGGGGGGCAGGCGGGGAGCTGTTTTTT.

This clonotype was recorded at least ten times. The V and J genes are TRBV29-1 and TRBJ1-1; 8 bases map to TRBD1. Germline values: CDR1 SQVTM, CDR2 ANQGSEA. This CDR3 contains 13 residues. V gave up 7 bases and J gave up 0 bases; unmatched junction bases: 4. Here the CDR3 DNA reads TGCAGCGGCAGGGGGCCCCTGAACACTGAAGCTTTCTTT. As protein: CSGRGPLNTEAFF.

This clonotype was picked up many times. The chain combines TRBV11-2 with TRBJ2-5; 7 nucleotides line up with TRBD2. Germline assignment: CDR1 SGHAT and CDR2 FQNNGV. J lost 2 bases, V lost 1 base, and 7 bases had no gene match. This CDR3 region has 16 residues. CDR3 sequence: CASSLVGGSPQETQYF. CDR3 nucleotides: TGTGCCAGCAGCTTAGTAGGCGGGAGCCCTCAAGAGACCCAGTACTTC.

The CDR3 DNA reads TGTGCCAGCAGTTGGGACACTCGAAACACTGAAGCTTTCTTT. As protein: CASSWDTRNTEAFF. This sequence joins TRBV12-3 or TRBV12-4 and TRBJ1-1; TRBD1 might be the D (6 bases). The CDR3 runs 14 residues. V was cut by 4 bases and J by 2 bases, with 11 bases left in between.